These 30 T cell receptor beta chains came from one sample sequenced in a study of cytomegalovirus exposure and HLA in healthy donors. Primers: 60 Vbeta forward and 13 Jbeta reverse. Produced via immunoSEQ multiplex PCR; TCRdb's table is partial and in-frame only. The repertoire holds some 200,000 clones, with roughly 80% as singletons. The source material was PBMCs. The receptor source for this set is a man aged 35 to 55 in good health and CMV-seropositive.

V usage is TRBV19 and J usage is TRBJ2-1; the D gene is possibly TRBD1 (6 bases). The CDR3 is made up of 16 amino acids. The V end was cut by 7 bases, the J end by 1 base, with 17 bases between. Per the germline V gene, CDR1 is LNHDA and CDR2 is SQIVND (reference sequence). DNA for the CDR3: TGTGCCAGTATCCGGGTTGACAGGTATTCCTACAATGAGCAGTTCTTC. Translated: CASIRVDRYSYNEQFF.

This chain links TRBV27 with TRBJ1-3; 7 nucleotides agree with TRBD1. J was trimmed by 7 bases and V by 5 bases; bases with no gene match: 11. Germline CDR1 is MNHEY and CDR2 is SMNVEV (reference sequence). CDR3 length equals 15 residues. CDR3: CASSASPGGRNTIYF. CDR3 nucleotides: TGTGCCAGCAGTGCCTCTCCAGGGGGACGGAACACCATATATTTT.

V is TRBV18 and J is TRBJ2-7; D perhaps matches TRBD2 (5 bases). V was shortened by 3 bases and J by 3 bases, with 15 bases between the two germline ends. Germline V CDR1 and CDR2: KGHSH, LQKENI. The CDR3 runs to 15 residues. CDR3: CASSPETGFGYEQYF. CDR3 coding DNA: TGTGCCAGCTCACCCGAAACGGGGTTTGGCTACGAGCAGTACTTC. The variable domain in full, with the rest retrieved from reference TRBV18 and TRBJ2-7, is NAGVMQNPRHLVRRRGQEARLRCSPMKGHSHVYWYRQLPEEGLKFMVYLQKENIIDESGMPKERFSAEFPKEGPSILRIQQVVRGDSAAYFCASSPETGFGYEQYFGPGTRLTVT.

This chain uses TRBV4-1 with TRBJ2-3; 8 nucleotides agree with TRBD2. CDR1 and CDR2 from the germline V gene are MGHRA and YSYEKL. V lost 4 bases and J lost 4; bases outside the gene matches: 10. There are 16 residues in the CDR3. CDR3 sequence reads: CASSPSGGGISDTQYF. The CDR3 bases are TGCGCCAGCAGCCCTTCCGGGGGGGGGATTTCAGATACGCAGTATTTT.

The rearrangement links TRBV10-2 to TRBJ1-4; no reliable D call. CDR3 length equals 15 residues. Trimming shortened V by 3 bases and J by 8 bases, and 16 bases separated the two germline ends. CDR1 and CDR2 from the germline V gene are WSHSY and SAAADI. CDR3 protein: CASSEIIDPGEKLFF. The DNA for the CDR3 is TGCGCCAGCAGTGAAATCATTGACCCGGGAGAAAAACTGTTTTTT.

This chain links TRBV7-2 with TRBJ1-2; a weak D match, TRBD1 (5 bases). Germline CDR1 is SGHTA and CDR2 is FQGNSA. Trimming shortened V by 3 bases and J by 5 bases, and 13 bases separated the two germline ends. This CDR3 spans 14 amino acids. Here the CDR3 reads CASSFSGYRYGYTF. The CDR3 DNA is TGTGCCAGCAGCTTCTCAGGGTATCGGTATGGCTACACCTTC. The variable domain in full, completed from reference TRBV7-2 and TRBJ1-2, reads GAGVSQSPSNKVTEKGKDVELRCDPISGHTALYWYRQSLGQGLEFLIYFQGNSAPDKSGLPSDRFSAERTGGSVSTLTIQRTQQEDSAVYLCASSFSGYRYGYTFGSGTRLTVV.

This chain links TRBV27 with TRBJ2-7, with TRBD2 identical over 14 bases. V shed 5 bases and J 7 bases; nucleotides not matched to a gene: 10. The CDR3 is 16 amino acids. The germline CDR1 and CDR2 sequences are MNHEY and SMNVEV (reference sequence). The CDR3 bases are TGTGCCAGCAGTCGCCGACTAGCGGGGGGGAACGGGGAGCAGTACTTC. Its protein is CASSRRLAGGNGEQYF.

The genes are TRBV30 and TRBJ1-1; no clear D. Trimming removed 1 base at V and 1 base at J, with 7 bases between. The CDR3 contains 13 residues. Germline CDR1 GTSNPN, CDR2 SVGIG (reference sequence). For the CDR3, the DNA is TGTGCCTGGAGTGCCCTTAGGAACACTGAAGCTTTCTTT. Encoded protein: CAWSALRNTEAFF. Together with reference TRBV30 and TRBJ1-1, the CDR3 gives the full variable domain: SQTIHQWPATLVQPVGSPLSLECTVEGTSNPNLYWYRQAAGRGLQLLFYSVGIGQISSEVPQNLSASRPQDRQFILSSKKLLLSDSGFYLCAWSALRNTEAFFGQGTRLTVV.

The CDR3 loop is CASSLVGYANEQFF. The CDR3 nucleotides are TGCGCCAGCAGCTTGGTCGGGTATGCCAATGAGCAGTTCTTC. The chain employs TRBV5-1 and TRBJ2-1; D call uncertain. Germline V gene lookup returns CDR1 SGHRS and CDR2 YFSETQ. The CDR3 totals 14 residues. V lost 0 bases to trimming and J lost 6 bases, with 10 bases between them.

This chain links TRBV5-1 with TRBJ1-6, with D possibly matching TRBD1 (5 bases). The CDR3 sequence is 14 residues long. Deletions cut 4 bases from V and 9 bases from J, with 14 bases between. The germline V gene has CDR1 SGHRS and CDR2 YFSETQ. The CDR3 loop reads CASSLSGSGSPLHF. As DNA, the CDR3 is TGCGCCAGCAGCCTATCAGGGTCGGGTTCACCCCTCCACTTT. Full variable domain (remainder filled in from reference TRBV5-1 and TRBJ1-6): KAGVTQTPRYLIKTRGQQVTLSCSPISGHRSVSWYQQTPGQGLQFLFEYFSETQRNKGNFPGRFSGRQFSNSRSEMNVSTLELGDSALYLCASSLSGSGSPLHFGNGTRLTVT.

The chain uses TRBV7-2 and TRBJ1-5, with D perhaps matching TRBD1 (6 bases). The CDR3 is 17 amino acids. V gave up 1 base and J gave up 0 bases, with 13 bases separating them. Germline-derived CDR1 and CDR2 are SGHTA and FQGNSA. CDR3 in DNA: TGTGCCAGCAGCTTAGGGGGGACACCTTATAGCAATCAGCCCCAGCATTTT. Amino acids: CASSLGGTPYSNQPQHF.

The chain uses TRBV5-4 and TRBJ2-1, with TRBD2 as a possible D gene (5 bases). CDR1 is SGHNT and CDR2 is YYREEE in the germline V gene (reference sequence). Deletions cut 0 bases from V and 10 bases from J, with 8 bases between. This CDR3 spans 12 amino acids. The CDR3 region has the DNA TGTGCCAGCAGCTTGGTTACGGGGGAGCAGTTCTTC. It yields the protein CASSLVTGEQFF.

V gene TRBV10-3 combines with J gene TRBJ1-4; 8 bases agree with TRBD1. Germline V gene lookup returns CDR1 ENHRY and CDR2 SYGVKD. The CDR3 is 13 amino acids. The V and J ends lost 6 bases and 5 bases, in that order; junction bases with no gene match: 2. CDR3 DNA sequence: TGTGCCATCAGGACAGGGGTCAATGAAAAACTGTTTTTT. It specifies CAIRTGVNEKLFF.

DNA for the CDR3: TGCGCCAGCAGCCAAGCCGGTCAGGGATATCAAGAGACCCAGTACTTC. It is translated as CASSQAGQGYQETQYF. V usage is TRBV4-1 and J usage is TRBJ2-5, with D perhaps matching TRBD1 (5 bases). Germline CDR1 is MGHRA and CDR2 is YSYEKL. V was pared by 1 base and J by 2 bases, with 14 bases between. The CDR3 has 16 amino acids.

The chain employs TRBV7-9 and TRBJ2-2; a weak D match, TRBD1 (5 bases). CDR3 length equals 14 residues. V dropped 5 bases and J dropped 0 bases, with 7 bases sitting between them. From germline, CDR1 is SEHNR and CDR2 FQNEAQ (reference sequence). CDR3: CASSQTANTGELFF. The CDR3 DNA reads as TGTGCCAGCAGCCAGACAGCGAACACCGGGGAGCTGTTTTTT.

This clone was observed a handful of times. CDR3 nucleotide sequence: TGTGCCAGCAGCAACGAAACACTAGCGGGGCGCGAGCAGTACTTC. Its protein is CASSNETLAGREQYF. The chain joins TRBV21-1 to TRBJ2-7; TRBD2, as called in the table, went unchecked against the DNA. TRBV21-1 is deemed a pseudogene. The CDR3 consists of 15 residues.

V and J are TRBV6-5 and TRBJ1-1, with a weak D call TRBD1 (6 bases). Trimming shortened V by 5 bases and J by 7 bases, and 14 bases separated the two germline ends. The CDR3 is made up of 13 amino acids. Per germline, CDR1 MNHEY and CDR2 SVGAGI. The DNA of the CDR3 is TGTGCCAGCAGTCAGAGGCCGACAGGTGAAGCTTTCTTT. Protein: CASSQRPTGEAFF.

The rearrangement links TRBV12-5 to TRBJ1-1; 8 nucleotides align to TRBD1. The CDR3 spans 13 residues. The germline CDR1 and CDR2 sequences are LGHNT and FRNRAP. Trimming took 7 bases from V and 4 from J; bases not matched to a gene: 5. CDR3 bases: TGTGCTAGTGCCACGGACAGGGCCACTGAAGCTTTCTTT. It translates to CASATDRATEAFF.

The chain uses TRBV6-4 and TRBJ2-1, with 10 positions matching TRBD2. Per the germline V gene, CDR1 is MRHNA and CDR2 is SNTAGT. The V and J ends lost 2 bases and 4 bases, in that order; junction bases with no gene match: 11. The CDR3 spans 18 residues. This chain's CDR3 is CASSDEPAGGLGYNEQFF. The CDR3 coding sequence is TGTGCCAGCAGTGACGAGCCAGCGGGGGGGCTGGGATACAATGAGCAGTTCTTC.

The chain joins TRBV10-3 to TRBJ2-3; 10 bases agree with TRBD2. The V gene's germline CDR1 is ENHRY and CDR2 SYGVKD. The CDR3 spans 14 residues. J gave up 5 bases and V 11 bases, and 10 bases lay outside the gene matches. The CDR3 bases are TGTGCCGCCTCTAGCGGGGGAGGGAGAGATACGCAGTATTTT. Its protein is CAASSGGGRDTQYF.

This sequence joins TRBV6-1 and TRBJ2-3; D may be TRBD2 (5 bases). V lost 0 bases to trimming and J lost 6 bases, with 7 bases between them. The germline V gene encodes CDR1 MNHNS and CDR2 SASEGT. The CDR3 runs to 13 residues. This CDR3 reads CASSEARGDTQYF. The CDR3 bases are TGTGCCAGCAGTGAAGCGCGCGGGGATACGCAGTATTTT.

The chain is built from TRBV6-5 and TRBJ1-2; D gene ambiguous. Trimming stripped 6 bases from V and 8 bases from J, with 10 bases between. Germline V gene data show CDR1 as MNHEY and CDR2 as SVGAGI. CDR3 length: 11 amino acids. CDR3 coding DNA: TGTGCCAGCAGCCCCGGTGTGGGCTACACCTTC. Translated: CASSPGVGYTF.

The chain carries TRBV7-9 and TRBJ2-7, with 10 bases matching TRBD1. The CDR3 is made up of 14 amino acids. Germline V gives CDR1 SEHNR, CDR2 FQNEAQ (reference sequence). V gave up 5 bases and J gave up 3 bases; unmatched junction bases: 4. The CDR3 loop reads CASSEGQGSYEQYF. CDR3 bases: TGTGCCAGCAGCGAGGGACAGGGGAGCTACGAGCAGTACTTC.

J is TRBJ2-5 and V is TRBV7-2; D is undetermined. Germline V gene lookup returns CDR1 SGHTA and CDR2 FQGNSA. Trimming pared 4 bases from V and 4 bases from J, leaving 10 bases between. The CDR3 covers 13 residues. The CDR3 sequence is CASSSSFPETQYF. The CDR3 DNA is TGTGCCAGCAGCTCTAGTTTCCCAGAGACCCAGTACTTC.

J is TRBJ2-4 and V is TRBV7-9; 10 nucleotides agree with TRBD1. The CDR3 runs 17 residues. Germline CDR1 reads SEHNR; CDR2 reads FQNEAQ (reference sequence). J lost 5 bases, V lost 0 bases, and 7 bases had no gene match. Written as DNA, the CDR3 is TGTGCCAGCAGCTTAGCGGACAGGGGGAGAGCGGAAAACATTCAGTACTTC. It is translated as CASSLADRGRAENIQYF.

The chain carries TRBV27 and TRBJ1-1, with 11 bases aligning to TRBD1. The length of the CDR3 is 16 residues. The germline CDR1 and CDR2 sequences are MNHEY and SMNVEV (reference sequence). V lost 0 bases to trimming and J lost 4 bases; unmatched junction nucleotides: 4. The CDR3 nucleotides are TGTGCCAGCAGTTTATCAGGGACAGGGGGGGGCACTGAAGCTTTCTTT. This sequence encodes CASSLSGTGGGTEAFF.

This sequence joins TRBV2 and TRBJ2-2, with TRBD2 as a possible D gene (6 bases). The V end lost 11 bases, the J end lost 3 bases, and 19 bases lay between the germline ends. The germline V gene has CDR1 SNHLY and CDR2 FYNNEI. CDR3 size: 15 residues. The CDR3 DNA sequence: TGTGCCGGGATCTGGAGGGTCTCCGACACCGGGGAGCTGTTTTTT. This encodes CAGIWRVSDTGELFF.

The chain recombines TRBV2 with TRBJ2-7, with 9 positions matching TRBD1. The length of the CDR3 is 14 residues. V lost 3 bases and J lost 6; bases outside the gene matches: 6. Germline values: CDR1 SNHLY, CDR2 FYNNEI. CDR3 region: CASSDATGGLEQYF. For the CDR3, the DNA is TGTGCCAGCAGTGACGCGACAGGGGGTCTCGAGCAGTACTTC.

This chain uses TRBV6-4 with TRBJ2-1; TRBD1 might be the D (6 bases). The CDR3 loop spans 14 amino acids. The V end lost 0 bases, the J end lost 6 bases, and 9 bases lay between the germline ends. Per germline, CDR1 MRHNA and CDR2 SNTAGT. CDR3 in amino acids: CASSDSRDTNEQFF. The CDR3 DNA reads TGTGCCAGCAGTGACTCCCGGGACACCAATGAGCAGTTCTTC.

Here the CDR3 DNA reads TGTGCCAGCTCACCACCAATCGTCACAGATACGCAGTATTTT. Translated: CASSPPIVTDTQYF. This chain links TRBV18 with TRBJ2-3; no firm D call. The CDR3 runs 14 residues. CDR1 and CDR2 from the germline V gene are KGHSH and LQKENI. V dropped 0 bases and J dropped 2 bases, with 6 bases sitting between them.